The 3 T cell receptor beta chains listed next were all sequenced from one sample in a study of CD8 T cells in ankylosing spondylitis. TCRdb processed the 5' RACE reads anew with MiXCR; each CDR3 protein has one entry. The table shows roughly 130,000 distinct CDR3 sequences, with around 15% occurring only once. The sample consisted of blood, either unsorted or a sorted T cell fraction (not recorded which). The receptors shown here come from a female donor with ankylosing spondylitis or in good health (not recorded which).

There are a few counts of this clonotype. The gene calls are TRBV7-2 and TRBJ2-7, with 7 bases identical to TRBD1. J was trimmed by 2 bases and V by 2 bases; bases with no gene match: 6. The germline gives CDR1 SGHTA, CDR2 FQGNSA. CDR3 size: 15 residues. The CDR3: CASSLYRGETYEQYF. In nucleotides, the CDR3 is TGTGCCAGCAGCTTATACAGGGGTGAGACCTACGAGCAGTACTTC.

The rearrangement links TRBV5-1 to TRBJ2-3; 11 nucleotides line up with TRBD1. The CDR3 consists of 15 residues. Looked up from germline, CDR1 is SGHRS and CDR2 is YFSETQ. Germline trimming cut 3 bases from V and 4 bases from J; bases unmatched to any gene: 4. The CDR3 is CASSWTGGGSDTQYF. The CDR3, as DNA: TGCGCCAGCAGCTGGACAGGGGGCGGCTCAGATACGCAGTATTTT.

There are many counts of this clonotype. The genes are TRBV5-1 and TRBJ2-5; a possible D gene is TRBD1 (5 bases). The CDR3 consists of 13 residues. V lost 4 bases to trimming and J lost 1 base, with 8 bases between them. Looked up from germline, CDR1 is SGHRS and CDR2 is YFSETQ. CDR3 coding DNA: TGCGCCAGCAGCATAGACAGCCAAGAGACCCAGTACTTC. Translated: CASSIDSQETQYF. The variable domain in full, with the rest retrieved from reference TRBV5-1 and TRBJ2-5, is KAGVTQTPRYLIKTRGQQVTLSCSPISGHRSVSWYQQTPGQGLQFLFEYFSETQRNKGNFPGRFSGRQFSNSRSEMNVSTLELGDSALYLCASSIDSQETQYFGPGTRLLVL.